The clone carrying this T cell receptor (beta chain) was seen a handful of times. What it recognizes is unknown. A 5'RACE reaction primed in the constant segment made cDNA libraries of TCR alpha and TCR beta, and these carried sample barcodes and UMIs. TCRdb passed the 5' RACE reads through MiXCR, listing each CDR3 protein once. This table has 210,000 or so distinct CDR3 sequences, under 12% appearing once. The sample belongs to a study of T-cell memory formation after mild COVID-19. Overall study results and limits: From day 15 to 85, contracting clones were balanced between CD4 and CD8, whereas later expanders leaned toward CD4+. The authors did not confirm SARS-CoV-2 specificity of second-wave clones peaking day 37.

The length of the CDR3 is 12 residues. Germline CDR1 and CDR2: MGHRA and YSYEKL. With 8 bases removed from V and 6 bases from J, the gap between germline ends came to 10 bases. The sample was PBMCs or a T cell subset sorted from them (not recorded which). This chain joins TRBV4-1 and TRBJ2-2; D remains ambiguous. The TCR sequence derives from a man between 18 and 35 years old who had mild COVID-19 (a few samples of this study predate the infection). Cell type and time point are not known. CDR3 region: CASGVPPGELFF. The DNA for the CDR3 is TGCGCCAGCGGGGTACCCCCCGGGGAGCTGTTTTTT.